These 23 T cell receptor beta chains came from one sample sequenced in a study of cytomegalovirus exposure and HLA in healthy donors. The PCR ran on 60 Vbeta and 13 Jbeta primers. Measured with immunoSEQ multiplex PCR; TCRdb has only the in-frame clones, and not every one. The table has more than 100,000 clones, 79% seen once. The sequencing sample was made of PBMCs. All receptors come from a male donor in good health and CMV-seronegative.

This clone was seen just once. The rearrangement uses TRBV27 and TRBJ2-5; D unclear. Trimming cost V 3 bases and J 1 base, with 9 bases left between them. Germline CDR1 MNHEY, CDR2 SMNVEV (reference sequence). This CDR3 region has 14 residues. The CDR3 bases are TGTGCCAGCAGTTTCGGTGCCACCCAAGAGACCCAGTACTTC. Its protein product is CASSFGATQETQYF.

CDR3 loop: CASSPTAGNQPQHF. In DNA, the CDR3 is TGTGCCAGCAGCCCCACCGCAGGGAACCAGCCCCAGCATTTT. V and J are TRBV7-9 and TRBJ1-5, with a weak D call TRBD1 (5 bases). The CDR3 spans 14 residues. V was cut by 5 bases and J by 7 bases, with 15 bases left in between. Germline-derived CDR1 and CDR2 are SEHNR and FQNEAQ (reference sequence).

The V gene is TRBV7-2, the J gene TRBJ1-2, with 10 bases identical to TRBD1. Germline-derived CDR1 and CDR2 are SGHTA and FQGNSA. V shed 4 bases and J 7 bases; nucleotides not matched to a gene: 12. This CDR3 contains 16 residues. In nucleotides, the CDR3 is TGTGCCAGCAGCTCCCTCCGGGACAGGGGTTTTGGTGGCTACACCTTC. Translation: CASSSLRDRGFGGYTF.

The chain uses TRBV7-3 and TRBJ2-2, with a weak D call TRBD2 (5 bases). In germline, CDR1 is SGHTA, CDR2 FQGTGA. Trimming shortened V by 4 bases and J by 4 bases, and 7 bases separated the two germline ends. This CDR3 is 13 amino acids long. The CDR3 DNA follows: TGTGCCAGCAGCTCGGACTTCACCGGGGAGCTGTTTTTT. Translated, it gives CASSSDFTGELFF.

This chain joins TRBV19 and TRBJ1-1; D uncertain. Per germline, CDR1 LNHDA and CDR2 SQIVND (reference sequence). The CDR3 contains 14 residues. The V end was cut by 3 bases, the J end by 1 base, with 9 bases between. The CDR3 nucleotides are TGTGCCAGTAGTATGTATCACAGGAACACTGAAGCTTTCTTT. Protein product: CASSMYHRNTEAFF.

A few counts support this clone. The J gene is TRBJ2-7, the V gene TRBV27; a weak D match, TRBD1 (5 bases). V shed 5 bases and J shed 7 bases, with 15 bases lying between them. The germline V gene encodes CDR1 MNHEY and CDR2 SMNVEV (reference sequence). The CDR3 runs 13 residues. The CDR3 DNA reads TGTGCCAGCAGTCTTGCACTAAAGGGGGAGCAGTACTTC. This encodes CASSLALKGEQYF.

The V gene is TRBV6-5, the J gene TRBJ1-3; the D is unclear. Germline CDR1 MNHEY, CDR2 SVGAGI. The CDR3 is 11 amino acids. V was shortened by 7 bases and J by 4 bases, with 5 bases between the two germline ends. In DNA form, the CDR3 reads TGTGCCAGCACTGAGGGAAACACCATATATTTT. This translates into CASTEGNTIYF.

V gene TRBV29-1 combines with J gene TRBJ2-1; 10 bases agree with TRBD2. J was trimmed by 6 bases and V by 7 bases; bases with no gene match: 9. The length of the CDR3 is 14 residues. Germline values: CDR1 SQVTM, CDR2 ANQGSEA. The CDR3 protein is CSATTSGAVNEQFF. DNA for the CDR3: TGCAGCGCCACCACTAGCGGGGCCGTCAATGAGCAGTTCTTC.

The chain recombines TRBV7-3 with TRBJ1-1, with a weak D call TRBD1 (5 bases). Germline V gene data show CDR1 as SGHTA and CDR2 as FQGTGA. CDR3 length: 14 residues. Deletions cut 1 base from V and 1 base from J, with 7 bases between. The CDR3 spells CASSLMGGNTEAFF. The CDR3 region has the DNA TGTGCCAGCAGCTTAATGGGGGGGAACACTGAAGCTTTCTTT.

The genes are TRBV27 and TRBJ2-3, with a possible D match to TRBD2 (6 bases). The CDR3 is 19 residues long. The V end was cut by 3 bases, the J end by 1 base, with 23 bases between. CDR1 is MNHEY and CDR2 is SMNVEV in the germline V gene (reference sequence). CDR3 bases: TGTGCCAGCAGTTTCACCGGCCGGGACTTCAAAAGGGGCACAGATACGCAGTATTTT. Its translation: CASSFTGRDFKRGTDTQYF.

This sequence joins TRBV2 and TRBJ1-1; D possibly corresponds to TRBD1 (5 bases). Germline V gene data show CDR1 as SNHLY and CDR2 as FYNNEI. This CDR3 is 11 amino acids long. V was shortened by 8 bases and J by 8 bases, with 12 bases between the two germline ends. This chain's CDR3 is CASSAYREAFF. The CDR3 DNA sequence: TGTGCCAGCTCGGCCTACAGGGAAGCTTTCTTT. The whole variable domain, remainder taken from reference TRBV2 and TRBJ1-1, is EPEVTQTPSHQVTQMGQEVILRCVPISNHLYFYWYRQILGQKVEFLVSFYNNEISEKSEIFDDQFSVERPDGSNFTLKIRSTKLEDSAMYFCASSAYREAFFGQGTRLTVV.

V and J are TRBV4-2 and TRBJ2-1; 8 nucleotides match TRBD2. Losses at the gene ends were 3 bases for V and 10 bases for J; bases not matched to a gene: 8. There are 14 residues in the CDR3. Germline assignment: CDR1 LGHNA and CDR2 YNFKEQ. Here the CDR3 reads CASSHSSGGVEQFF. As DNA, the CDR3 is TGTGCCAGCAGCCATTCCAGCGGGGGAGTGGAGCAGTTCTTC.

The CDR3 sequence is CASSLDSGGGTGELFF. The DNA of the CDR3 is TGTGCCAGCAGCTTAGATTCCGGGGGAGGAACCGGGGAGCTGTTTTTT. This sequence joins TRBV7-2 and TRBJ2-2; the D gene is possibly TRBD2 (6 bases). The ends were cut back, 1 base at V and 5 bases at J, with 14 bases in the middle. The CDR3 spans 16 residues. The germline V gene has CDR1 SGHTA and CDR2 FQGNSA.

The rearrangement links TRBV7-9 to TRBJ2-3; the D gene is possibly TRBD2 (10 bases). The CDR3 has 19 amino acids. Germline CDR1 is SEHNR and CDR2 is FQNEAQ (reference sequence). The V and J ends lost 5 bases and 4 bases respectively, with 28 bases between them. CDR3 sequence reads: CASSHEGQGPGLAPDTQYF. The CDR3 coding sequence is TGTGCCAGCAGCCATGAGGGACAGGGACCGGGACTAGCGCCAGATACGCAGTATTTT. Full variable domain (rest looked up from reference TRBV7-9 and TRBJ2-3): DTGVSQNPRHKITKRGQNVTFRCDPISEHNRLYWYRQTLGQGPEFLTYFQNEAQLEKSRLLSDRFSAERPKGSFSTLEIQRTEQGDSAMYLCASSHEGQGPGLAPDTQYFGPGTRLTVL.

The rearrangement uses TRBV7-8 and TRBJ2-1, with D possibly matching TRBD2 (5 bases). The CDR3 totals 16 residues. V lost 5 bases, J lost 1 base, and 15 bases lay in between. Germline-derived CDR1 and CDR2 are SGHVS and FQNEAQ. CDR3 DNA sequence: TGTGCCAGCAGCACCCGGGGTTACTCTTCCTACAATGAGCAGTTCTTC. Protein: CASSTRGYSSYNEQFF.

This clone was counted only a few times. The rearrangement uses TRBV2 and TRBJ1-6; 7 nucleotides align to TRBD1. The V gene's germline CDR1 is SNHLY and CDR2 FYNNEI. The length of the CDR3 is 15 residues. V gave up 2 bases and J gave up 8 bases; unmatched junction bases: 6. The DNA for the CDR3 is TGTGCCAGCAGTGAACAGGGGGTACAAGATTCACCCCTCCACTTT. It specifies CASSEQGVQDSPLHF.

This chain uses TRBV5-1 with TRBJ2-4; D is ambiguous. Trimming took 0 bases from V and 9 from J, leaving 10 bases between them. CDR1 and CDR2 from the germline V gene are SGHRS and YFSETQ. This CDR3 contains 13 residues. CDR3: CASSLGRLSIQYF. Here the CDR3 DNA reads TGCGCCAGCAGCTTGGGACGACTTAGCATTCAGTACTTC.

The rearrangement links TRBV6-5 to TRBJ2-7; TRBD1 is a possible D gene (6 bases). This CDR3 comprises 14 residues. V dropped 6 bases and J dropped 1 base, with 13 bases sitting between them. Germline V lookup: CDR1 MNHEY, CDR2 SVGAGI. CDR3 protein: CASSRGAGSYEQYF. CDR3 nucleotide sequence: TGTGCCAGCAGCAGGGGTGCCGGGTCCTACGAGCAGTACTTC.

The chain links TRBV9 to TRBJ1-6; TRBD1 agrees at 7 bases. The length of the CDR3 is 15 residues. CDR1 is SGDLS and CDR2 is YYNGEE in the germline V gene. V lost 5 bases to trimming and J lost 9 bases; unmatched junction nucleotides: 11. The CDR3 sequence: CASSRDRESPSPLHF. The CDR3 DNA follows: TGTGCCAGCAGTCGGGACAGAGAATCACCTTCACCCCTCCACTTT.

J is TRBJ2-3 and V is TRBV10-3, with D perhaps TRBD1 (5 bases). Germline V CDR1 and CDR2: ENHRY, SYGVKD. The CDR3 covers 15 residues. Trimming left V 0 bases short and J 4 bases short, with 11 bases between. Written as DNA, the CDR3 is TGTGCCATCAGTGAGTCGAATGGGGCTGCAGATACGCAGTATTTT. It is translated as CAISESNGAADTQYF.

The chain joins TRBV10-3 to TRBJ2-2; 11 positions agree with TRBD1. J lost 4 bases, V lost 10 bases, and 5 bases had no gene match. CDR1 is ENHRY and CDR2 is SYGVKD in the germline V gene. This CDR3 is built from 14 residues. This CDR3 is CATEGTGGTGELFF. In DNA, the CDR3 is TGTGCCACGGAGGGGACAGGGGGCACCGGGGAGCTGTTTTTT.

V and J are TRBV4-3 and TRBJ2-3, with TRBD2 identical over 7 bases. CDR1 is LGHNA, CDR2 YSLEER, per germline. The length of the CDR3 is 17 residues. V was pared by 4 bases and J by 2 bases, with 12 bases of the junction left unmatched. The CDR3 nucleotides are TGCGCCAGCAGCCGCACTCGGGCTAGCGGATACACAGATACGCAGTATTTT. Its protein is CASSRTRASGYTDTQYF.

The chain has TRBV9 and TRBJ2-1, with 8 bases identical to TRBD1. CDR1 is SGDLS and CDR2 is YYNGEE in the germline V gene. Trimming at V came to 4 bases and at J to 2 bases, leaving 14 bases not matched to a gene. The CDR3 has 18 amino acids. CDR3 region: CASSPPDGGRGPYNEQFF. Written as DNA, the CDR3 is TGTGCCAGCAGCCCCCCGGACGGGGGCAGGGGGCCCTACAATGAGCAGTTCTTC.